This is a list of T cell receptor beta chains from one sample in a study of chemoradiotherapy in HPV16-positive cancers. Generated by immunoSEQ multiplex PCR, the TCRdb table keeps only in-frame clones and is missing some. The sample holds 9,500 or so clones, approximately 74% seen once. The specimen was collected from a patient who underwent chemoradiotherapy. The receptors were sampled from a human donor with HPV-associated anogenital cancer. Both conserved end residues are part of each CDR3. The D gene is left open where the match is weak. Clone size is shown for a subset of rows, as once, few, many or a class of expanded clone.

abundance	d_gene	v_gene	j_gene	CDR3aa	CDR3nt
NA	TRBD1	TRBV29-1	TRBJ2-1	CSVWDRKNEQFF	TGCAGCGTTTGGGACAGGAAGAATGAGCAGTTCTTC
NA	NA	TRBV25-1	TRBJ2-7	CASSEITGTSGHEQYF	TGTGCCAGCAGTGAAATTACTGGGACATCGGGCCACGAGCAGTACTTC
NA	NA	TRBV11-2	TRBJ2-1	CASNQYNEQFF	TGTGCCAGCAACCAGTACAATGAGCAGTTCTTC
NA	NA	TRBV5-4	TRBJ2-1	CASSPRNNEQFF	TGTGCCAGCAGCCCTCGAAACAATGAGCAGTTCTTC
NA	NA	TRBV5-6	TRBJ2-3	CASSLALRGDTQYF	TGTGCCAGCAGCTTGGCTTTGCGGGGAGATACGCAGTATTTT
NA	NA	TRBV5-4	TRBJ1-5	CASSAGEAQPQHF	TGTGCCAGCAGCGCAGGGGAGGCTCAGCCCCAGCATTTT
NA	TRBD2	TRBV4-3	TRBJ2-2	CASSQDPSGPTGELFF	TGCGCCAGCAGCCAAGACCCTAGCGGGCCCACCGGGGAGCTGTTTTTT
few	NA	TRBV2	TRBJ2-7	CASSDRSYEQYF	TGTGCCAGCAGTGACAGGTCTTACGAGCAGTACTTC
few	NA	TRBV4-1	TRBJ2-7	CASSQARGMYEQYF	TGCGCCAGCAGCCAAGCCCGGGGGATGTACGAGCAGTACTTC
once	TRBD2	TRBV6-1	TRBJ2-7	CASSEASGSSYEQYF	TGTGCCAGCAGTGAAGCCAGCGGGAGCTCCTACGAGCAGTACTTC